This TCR beta chain was recovered during a study of blood T cells in healthy people across ages. The CDR3 runs 16 residues. Per the germline V gene, CDR1 is MDHEN and CDR2 is SYDVKM. V dropped 7 bases and J dropped 0 bases, with 18 bases sitting between them. PCR was performed a second time for about 7 to 12 cycles using a sample-barcoded 5' primer and a J-beta primer mix. Each cDNA molecule, via a template-switch adaptor with 12 random nucleotides, was tagged. TCRdb independently ran MiXCR on the 5' RACE reads; one entry per CDR3 protein. The table shows approximately 670,000 distinct CDR3 sequences, with roughly two fifths occurring only once. Worth noting for this clonotype: Its antigen is still unknown.

Overall study results and limits: Reliance upon unsorted PBMCs precluded definitive naive versus antigen-experienced comparison.

The genes are TRBV28 and TRBJ2-5, with D perhaps TRBD2 (6 bases). What was sequenced was blood. The origin of this receptor is a man older than 75 in good health. The CDR3 here is CASNHHSGGYQETQYF. The CDR3 region has the DNA TGTGCCAGCAACCACCATAGCGGCGGGTACCAAGAGACCCAGTACTTC.